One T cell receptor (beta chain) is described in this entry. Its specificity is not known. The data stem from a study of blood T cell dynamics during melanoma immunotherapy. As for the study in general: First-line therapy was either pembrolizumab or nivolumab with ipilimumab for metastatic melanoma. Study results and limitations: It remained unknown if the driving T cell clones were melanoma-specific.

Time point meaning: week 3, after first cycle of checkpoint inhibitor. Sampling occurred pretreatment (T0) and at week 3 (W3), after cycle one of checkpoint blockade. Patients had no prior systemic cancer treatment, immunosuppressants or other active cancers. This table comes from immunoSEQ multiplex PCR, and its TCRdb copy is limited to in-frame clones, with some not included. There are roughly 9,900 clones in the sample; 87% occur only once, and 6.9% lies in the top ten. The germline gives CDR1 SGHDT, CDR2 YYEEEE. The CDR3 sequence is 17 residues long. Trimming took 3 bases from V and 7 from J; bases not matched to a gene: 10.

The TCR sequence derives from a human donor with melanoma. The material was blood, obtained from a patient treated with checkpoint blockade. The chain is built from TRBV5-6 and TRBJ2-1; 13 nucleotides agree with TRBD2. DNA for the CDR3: TGTGCCAGCAGCTCCCGCCCCAGGACTAGCGGGGGAAATGAGCAGTTCTTC. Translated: CASSSRPRTSGGNEQFF.